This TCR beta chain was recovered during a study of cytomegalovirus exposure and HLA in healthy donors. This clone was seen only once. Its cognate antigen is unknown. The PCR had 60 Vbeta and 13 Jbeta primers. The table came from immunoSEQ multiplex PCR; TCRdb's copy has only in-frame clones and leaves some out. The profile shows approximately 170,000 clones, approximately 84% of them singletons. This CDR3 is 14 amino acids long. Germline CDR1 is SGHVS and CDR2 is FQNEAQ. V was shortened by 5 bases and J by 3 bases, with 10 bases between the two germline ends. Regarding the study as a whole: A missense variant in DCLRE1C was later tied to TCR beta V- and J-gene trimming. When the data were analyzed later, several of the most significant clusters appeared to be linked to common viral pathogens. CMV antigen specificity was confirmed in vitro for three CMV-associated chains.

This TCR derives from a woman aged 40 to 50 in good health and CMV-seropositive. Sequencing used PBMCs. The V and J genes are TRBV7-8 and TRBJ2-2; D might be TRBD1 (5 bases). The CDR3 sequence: CASSRGQDTGELFF. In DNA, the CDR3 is TGTGCCAGCAGCCGAGGACAAGACACCGGGGAGCTGTTTTTT.